The T cell receptor beta chain described here comes from a study of blood T cell repertoires in COVID-19. Original processing methods: Estimates of nucleated cell counts were drawn from the amplification of reference gene primers. The repertoire was sequenced with immunoSEQ multiplex PCR; TCRdb's copy has only in-frame clones and lacks some. Clonal size and the V and J genes are those of that table, whereas D and trimming came from the DNA. Of 55,000 to 85,000 clones listed, 70% to 85% are singletons. This TCR was recovered from a man aged 60 to 75 with active or convalescent COVID-19. The sample taken for sequencing was peripheral blood.

In DNA, the CDR3 is TGTGCCAGCAGCTTAGAACTAGCGGGGGTAAATGAGCAGTTCTTC. This codes for CASSLELAGVNEQFF. This chain joins TRBV11-2 and TRBJ2-1, with TRBD2 matching over 11 bases. Losses at the gene ends were 0 bases for V and 7 bases for J; bases not matched to a gene: 2. This CDR3 comprises 15 residues. Germline values: CDR1 SGHAT, CDR2 FQNNGV.